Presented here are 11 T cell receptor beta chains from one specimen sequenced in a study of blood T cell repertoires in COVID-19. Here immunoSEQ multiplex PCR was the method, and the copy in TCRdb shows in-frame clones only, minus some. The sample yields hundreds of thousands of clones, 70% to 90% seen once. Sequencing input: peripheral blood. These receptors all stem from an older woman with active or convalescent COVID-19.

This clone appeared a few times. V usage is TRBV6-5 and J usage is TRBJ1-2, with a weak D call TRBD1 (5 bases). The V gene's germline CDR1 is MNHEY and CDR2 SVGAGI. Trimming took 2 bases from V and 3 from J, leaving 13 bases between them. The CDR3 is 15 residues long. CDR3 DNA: TGTGCCAGCAGTTACCAGGGAAAAATGCACTATGGCTACACCTTC. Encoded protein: CASSYQGKMHYGYTF.

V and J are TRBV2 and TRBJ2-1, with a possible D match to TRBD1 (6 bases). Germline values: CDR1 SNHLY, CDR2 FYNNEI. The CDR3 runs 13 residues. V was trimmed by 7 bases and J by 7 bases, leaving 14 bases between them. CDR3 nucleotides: TGTGCCAGCAATCAGGGGATTTATAATGAGCAGTTCTTC. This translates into CASNQGIYNEQFF.

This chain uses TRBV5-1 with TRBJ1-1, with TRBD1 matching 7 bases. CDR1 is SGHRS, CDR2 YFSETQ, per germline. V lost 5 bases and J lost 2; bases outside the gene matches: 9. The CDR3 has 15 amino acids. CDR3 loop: CASRHVTGANTEAFF. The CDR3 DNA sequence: TGCGCCAGCAGACATGTTACAGGGGCAAACACTGAAGCTTTCTTT.

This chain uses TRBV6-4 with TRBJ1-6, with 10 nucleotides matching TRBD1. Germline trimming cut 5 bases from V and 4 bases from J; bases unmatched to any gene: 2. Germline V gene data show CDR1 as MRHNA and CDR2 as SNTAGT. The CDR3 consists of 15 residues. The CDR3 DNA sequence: TGTGCCAGCAGTATGGGACAGGGGTATAATTCACCCCTCCACTTT. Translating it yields CASSMGQGYNSPLHF.

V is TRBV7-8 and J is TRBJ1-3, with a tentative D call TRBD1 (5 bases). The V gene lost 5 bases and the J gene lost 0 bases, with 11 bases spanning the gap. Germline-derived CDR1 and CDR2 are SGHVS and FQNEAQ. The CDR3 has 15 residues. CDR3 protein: CASSPRGGSGNTIYF. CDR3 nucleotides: TGTGCCAGCAGCCCACGGGGGGGCTCTGGAAACACCATATATTTT.

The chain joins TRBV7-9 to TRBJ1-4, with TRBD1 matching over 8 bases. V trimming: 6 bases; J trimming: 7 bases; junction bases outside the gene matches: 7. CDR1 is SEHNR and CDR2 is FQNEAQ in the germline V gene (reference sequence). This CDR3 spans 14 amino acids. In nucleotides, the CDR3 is TGTGCCAGCAGAGGGACAGGTCGCGGTGAAAAACTGTTTTTT. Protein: CASRGTGRGEKLFF.

CDR3 sequence (DNA): TGTGCCAGCTCAGGGGGCCCTGGCTCCTACAATGAGCAGTTCTTC. Translating it yields CASSGGPGSYNEQFF. V and J are TRBV3-1 (or the pseudogene TRBV3-2) and TRBJ2-1; TRBD1 matches at 8 bases. This CDR3 has 15 residues. In germline, CDR1 is LGHDT, CDR2 YNNKEL (reference sequence). Germline trimming cut 8 bases from V and 0 bases from J; bases unmatched to any gene: 6.

The DNA of the CDR3 is TGTGCCAGCAGCCCGTACAGGGAGGGCTATGGCTACACCTTC. Amino acids: CASSPYREGYGYTF. The V and J genes are TRBV3-1 (or the pseudogene TRBV3-2) and TRBJ1-2; D perhaps matches TRBD1 (6 bases). CDR3 size: 14 residues. Per germline, CDR1 LGHDT and CDR2 YNNKEL (reference sequence). V was trimmed by 4 bases and J by 4 bases, leaving 13 bases between them.

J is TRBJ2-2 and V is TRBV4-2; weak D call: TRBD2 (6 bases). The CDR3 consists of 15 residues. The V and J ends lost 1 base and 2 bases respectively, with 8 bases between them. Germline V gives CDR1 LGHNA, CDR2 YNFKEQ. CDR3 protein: CASSQGRGNTGELFF. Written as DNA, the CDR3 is TGTGCCAGCAGCCAAGGGAGGGGAAACACCGGGGAGCTGTTTTTT.

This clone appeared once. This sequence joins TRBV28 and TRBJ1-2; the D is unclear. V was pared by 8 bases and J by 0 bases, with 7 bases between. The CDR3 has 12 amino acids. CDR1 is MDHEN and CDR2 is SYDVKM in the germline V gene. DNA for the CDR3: TGTGCCAGCCTTCGAGCTAACTATGGCTACACCTTC. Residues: CASLRANYGYTF.

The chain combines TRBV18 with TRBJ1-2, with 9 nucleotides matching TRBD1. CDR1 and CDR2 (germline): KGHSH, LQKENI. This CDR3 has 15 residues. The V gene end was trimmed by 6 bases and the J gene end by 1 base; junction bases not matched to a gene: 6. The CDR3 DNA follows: TGTGCCAGCTCTACCACAGGGGGCCTTAACTATGGCTACACCTTC. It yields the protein CASSTTGGLNYGYTF. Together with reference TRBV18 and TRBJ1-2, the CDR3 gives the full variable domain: NAGVMQNPRHLVRRRGQEARLRCSPMKGHSHVYWYRQLPEEGLKFMVYLQKENIIDESGMPKERFSAEFPKEGPSILRIQQVVRGDSAAYFCASSTTGGLNYGYTFGSGTRLTVV.